This T cell receptor (beta chain) was profiled in a study of blood T cell repertoires in COVID-19 (dated by TCRdb to between 2020 and 2021). About the full investigation: Collaborator samples came from the United States, Italy and Spain and covered acute and convalescent phases of COVID-19. The material from the prospective study consisted of cDNA or gDNA derived from T cells, B-cell-depleted T cells, or PBMCs. Deeply sampled blood TCRbeta repertoires from subjects exposed to, actively infected with, or recovered from COVID-19 were included in the dataset. The repertoires were released in a freely available public database intended as a resource for research on the immune response to SARS-CoV-2. The samples were drawn from two sources: the first 160 participants of the ongoing ImmuneRACE study, and 1,000 to 1,500 subjects contributed by 6 global collaborators. Nearly every sample came with metadata listing a de-identified subject ID, COVID-19 status, age in years and sex. Where available, HLA class I and class II types were obtained from metadata supplied by the sample provider rather than from assay-based typing. What the research found in general, with its limitations: The amount of clinical and demographic metadata varied by source and participant and was provided uncurated.

Whole blood was collected in K2EDTA tubes by collaborating institutions according to the institutions' own protocols. Collaborator samples were shipped for TCRbeta analysis as frozen whole blood, isolated PBMCs, or DNA extracted from either sample type. The immunoSEQ Assay, a bias-controlled multiplex PCR, was used to amplify TCRbeta CDR3 regions from genomic DNA. In the original analysis: Nucleated cell counts per sample were estimated from amplification of reference gene primers within the assay. To quantify the absolute abundance of each unique TCRbeta CDR3 rearrangement, sequence reads were collapsed and filtered. For each sample, productive Simpson clonality was calculated by taking the square root of Simpson's diversity index across productive rearrangements. The clones in this table, taken by TCRdb from immuneACCESS, are in-frame only. Not every clone is retained; where verified, under half of the shortfall comes from an unresolved V gene, and the cause of the rest is unknown. V and J calls and clone size are those listed in that table; D and trimming were worked out from the DNA. The sample contains about 180,000 clones, about nine tenths of them found a single time. Of the sample, 4% to 5% is held by the ten largest clones.

V loses 0 bases of germline sequence and J loses 6 bases, and the interval between the two ends is 6 bases. Measured from the cysteine to the phenylalanine, the CDR3 is 13 residues long. Solely the CDR3 DNA is kept, with 39 bases framed from the first base. For CDR1 and CDR2, the germline V gene lists MGHRA and YSYEKL. In the case of this clone: Its antigen specificity is not known. No much larger clonotype is one base removed from it; base qualities were not supplied.

The sequenced sample consisted of peripheral blood. The source of this sequence is a woman aged 30 to 39 with acute or convalescent COVID-19. The chain is assembled from TRBV4-1 and TRBJ1-5; a confident D gene designation cannot be given. The CDR3 corresponds to CASSQDLSQPQHF. The sequenced DNA: TGCGCCAGCAGCCAAGATTTGAGTCAGCCCCAGCATTTT.